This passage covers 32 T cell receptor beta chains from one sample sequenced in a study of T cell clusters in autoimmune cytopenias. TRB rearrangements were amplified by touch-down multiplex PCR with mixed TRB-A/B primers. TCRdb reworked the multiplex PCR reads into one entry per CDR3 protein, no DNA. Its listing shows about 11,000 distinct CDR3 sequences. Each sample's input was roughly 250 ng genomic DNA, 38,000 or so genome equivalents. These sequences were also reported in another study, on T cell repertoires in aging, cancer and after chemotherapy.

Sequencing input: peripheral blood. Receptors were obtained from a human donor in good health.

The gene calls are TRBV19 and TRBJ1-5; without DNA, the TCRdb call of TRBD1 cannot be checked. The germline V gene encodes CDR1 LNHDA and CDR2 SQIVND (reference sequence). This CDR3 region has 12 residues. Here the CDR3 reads CACEGGNQPQHF.

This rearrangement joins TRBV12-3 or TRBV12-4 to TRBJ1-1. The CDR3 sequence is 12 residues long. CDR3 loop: CASGSPGTEAFF.

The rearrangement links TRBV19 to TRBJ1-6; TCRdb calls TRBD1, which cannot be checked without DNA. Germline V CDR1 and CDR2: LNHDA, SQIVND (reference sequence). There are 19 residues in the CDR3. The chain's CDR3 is CASSRANQGLRDYNSPLHF.

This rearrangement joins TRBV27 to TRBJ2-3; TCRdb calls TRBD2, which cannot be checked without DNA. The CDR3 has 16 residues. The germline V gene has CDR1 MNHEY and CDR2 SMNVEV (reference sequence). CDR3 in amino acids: CASSPEGPTDTDTQYF.

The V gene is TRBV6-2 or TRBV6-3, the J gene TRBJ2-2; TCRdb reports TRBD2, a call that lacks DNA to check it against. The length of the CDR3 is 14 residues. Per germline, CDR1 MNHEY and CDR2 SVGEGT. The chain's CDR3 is CASSPEGYTGELFF.

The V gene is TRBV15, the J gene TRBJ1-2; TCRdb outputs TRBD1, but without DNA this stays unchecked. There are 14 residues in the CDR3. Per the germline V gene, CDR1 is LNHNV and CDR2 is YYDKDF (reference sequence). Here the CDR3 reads CATSTPGGILGYTF.

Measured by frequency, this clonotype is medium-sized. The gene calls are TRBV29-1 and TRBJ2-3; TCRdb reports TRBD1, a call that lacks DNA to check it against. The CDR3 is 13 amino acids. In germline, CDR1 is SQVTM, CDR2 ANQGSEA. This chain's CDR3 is CSVAVGGGDTQYF.

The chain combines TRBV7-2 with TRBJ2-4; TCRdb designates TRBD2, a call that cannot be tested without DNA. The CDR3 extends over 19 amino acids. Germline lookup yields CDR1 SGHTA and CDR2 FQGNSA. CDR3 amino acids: CASSFGTQAGGPLGHIQYF. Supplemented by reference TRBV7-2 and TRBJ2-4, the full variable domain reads GAGVSQSPSNKVTEKGKDVELRCDPISGHTALYWYRQSLGQGLEFLIYFQGNSAPDKSGLPSDRFSAERTGGSVSTLTIQRTQQEDSAVYLCASSFGTQAGGPLGHIQYFGAGTRLSVL.

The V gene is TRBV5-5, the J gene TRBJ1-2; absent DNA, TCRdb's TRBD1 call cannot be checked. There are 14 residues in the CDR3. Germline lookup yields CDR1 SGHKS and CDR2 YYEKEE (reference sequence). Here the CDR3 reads CASSWGGLNYGYTF.

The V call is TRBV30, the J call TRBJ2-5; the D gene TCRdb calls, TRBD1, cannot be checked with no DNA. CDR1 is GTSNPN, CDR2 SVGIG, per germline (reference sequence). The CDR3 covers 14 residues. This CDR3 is CAWRPPGAKETQYF.

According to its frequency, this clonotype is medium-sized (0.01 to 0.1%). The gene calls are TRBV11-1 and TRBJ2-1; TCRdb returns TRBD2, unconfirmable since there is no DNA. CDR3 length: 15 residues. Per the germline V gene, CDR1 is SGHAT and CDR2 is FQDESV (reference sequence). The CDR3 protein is CASSSGTYRYNEQFF.

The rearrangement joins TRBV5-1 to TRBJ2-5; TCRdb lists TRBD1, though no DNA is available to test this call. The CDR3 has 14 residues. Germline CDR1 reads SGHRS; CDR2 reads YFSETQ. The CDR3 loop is CASSLVSRGETQYF. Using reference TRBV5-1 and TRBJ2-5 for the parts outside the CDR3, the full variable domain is KAGVTQTPRYLIKTRGQQVTLSCSPISGHRSVSWYQQTPGQGLQFLFEYFSETQRNKGNFPGRFSGRQFSNSRSEMNVSTLELGDSALYLCASSLVSRGETQYFGPGTRLLVL.

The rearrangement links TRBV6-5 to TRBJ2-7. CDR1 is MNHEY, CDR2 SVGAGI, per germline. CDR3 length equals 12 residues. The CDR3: CASRTSSYEQYF.

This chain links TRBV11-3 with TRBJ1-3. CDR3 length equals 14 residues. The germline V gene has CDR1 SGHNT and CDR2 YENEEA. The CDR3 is CASSLLTSGNTIYF.

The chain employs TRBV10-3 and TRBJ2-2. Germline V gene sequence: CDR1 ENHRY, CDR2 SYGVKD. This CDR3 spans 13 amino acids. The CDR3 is CAIRTGPTGELFF.

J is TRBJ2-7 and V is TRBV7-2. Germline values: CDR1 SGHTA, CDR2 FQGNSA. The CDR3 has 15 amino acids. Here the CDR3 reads CASSLGVGSAYEQYF.

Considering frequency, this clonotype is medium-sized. This chain's CDR3 is CSVATGGEETQYF. The V gene is TRBV29-1, the J gene TRBJ2-5; TCRdb names TRBD1, which stays unverified in the absence of DNA. CDR1 and CDR2 from the germline V gene are SQVTM and ANQGSEA. The CDR3 consists of 13 residues. The full variable domain, in which reference TRBV29-1 and TRBJ2-5 provide the parts outside the CDR3, is SAVISQKPSRDICQRGTSLTIQCQVDSQVTMMFWYRQQPGQSLTLIATANQGSEATYESGFVIDKFPISRPNLTFSTLTVSNMSPEDSSIYLCSVATGGEETQYFGPGTRLLVL.

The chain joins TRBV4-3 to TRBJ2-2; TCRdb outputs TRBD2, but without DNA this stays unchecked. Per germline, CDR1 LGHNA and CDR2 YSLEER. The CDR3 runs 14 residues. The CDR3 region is CASSRQSLTGELFF.

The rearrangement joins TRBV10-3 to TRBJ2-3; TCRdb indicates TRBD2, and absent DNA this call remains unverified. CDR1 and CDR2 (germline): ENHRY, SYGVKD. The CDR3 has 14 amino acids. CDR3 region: CAILAGALTDTQYF.

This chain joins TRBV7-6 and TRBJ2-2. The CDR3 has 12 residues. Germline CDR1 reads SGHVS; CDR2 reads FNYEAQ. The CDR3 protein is CASSSEDGELFF.

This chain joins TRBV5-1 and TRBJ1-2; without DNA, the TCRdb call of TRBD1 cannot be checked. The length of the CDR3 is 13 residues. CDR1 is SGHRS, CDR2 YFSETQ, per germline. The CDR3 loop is CASSPLMSYGYTF. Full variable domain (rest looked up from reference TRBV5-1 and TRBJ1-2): KAGVTQTPRYLIKTRGQQVTLSCSPISGHRSVSWYQQTPGQGLQFLFEYFSETQRNKGNFPGRFSGRQFSNSRSEMNVSTLELGDSALYLCASSPLMSYGYTFGSGTRLTVV.

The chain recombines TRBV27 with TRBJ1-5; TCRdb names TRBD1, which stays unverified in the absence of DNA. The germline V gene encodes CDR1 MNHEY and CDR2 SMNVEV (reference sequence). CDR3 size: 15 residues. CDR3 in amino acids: CASSPTGGSNQPQHF.

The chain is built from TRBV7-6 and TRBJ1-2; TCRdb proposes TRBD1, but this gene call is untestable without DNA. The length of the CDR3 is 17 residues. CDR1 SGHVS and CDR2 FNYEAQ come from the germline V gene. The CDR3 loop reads CASSLSGQGPLNYGYTF.

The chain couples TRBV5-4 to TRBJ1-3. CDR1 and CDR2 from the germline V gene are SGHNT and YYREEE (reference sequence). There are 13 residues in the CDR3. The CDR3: CASSLLGGNTIYF.

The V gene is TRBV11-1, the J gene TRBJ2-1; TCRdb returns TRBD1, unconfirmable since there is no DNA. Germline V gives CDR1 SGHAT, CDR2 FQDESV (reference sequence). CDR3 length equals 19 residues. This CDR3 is CASRRRLRDTKNPYNEQFF.

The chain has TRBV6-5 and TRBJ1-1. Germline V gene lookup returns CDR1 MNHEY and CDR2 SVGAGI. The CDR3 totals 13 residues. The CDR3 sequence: CASTLQGGTEAFF.

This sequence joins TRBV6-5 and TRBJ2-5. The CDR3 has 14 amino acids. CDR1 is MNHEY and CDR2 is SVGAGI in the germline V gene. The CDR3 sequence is CASSYSGSLGTQYF.

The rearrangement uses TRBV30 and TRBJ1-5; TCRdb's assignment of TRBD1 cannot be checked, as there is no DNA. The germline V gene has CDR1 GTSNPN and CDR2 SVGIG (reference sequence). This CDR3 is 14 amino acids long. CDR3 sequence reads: CAWSTGQGEQPQHF.

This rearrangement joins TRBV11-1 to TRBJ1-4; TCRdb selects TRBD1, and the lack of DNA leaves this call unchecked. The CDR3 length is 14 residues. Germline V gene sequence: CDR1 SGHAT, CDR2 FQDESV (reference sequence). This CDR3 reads CASSLRGPNEKLFF.

CDR3 protein: CATSKDRAGQPQHF. The chain couples TRBV15 to TRBJ1-5; checking the TCRdb D call of TRBD1 is not possible without DNA. The V gene's germline CDR1 is LNHNV and CDR2 YYDKDF (reference sequence). CDR3 length: 14 residues.

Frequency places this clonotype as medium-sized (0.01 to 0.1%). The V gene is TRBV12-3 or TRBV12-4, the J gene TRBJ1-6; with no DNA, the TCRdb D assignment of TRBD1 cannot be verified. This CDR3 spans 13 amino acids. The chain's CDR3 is CASSAGDNSPLHF.

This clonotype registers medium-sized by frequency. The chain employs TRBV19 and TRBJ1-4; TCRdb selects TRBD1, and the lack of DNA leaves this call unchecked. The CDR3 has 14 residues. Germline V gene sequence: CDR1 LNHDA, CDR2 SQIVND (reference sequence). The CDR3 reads CASSIGGGDEKLFF.